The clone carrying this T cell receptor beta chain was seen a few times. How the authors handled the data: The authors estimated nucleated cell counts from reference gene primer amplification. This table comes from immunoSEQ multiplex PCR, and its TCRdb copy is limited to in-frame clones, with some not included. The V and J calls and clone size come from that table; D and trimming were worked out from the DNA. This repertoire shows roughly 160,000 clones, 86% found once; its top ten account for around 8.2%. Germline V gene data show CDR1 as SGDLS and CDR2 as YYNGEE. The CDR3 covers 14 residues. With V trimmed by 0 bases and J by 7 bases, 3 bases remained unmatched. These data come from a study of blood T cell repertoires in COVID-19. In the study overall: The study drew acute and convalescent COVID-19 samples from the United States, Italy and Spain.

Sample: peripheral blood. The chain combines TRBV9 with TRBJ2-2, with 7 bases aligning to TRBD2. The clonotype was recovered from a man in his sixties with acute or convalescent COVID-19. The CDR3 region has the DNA TGTGCCAGCAGCGTAGGACTAGCTGGCGGGGAGCTGTTTTTT. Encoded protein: CASSVGLAGGELFF. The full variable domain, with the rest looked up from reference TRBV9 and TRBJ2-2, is DSGVTQTPKHLITATGQRVTLRCSPRSGDLSVYWYQQSLDQGLQFLIQYYNGEERAKGNILERFSAQQFPDLHSELNLSSLELGDSALYFCASSVGLAGGELFFGEGSRLTVL.